This T cell receptor (beta chain) was sequenced in a study of regulatory T cells in long-lasting Graves disease. Study results and limitations: Lower TCR diversity was seen in persistent Graves' patients than in newly diagnosed ones. In persistent patients, shared public clonotypes (about 2,800) outnumbered those in new patients (about 1,000).

Details on this clonotype: Its antigen is unidentified.

Assembly of TCR beta libraries relied on iRepertoire HTBI primers together with Arm-PCR of CDR3 regions. TCRdb independently ran MiXCR on the multiplex PCR reads; one entry per CDR3 protein. Of about 470,000 distinct CDR3 sequences listed, around a fifth were seen once; the top ten hold 6.5% to 9%. V was pared by 0 bases and J by 6 bases, with 9 bases of the junction left unmatched. The CDR3 runs to 15 residues. Germline V gives CDR1 SGDLS, CDR2 YYNGEE. Time point noted: persistent/refractory GD, antithyroid drugs over 5 years with positive TRAb. Preparation of the TCR library used RNA extracted from PBMCs.

This clonotype was obtained from a female donor with Graves disease. Source: peripheral blood mononuclear cells (PBMCs), taken when the disease was refractory, from a patient treated with antithyroid drugs. The chain carries TRBV9 and TRBJ2-7; 7 bases align to TRBD2. The CDR3 loop is CASSVGASGSLEQYF. In DNA form, the CDR3 reads TGTGCCAGCAGCGTAGGGGCTAGCGGTTCCCTCGAGCAGTACTTC.